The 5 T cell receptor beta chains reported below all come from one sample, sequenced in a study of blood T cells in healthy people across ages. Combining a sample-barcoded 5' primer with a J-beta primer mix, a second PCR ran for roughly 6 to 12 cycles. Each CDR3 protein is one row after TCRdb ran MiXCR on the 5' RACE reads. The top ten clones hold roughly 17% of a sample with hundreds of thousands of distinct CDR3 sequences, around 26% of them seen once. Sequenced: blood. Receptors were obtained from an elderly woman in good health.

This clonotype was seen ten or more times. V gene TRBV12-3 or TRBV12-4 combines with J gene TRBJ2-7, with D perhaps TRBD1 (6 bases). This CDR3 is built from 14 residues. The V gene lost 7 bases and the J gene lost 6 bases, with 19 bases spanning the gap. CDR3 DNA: TGTGCCAGCACCAAAATAGGGGGATCCGGCGAGCAGTACTTC. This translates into CASTKIGGSGEQYF.

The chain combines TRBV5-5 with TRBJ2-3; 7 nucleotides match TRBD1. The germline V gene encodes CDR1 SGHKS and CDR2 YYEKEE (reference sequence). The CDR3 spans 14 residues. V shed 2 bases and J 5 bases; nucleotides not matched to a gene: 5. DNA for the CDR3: TGTGCCAGCAGCTTTCTGACAGGGAGAGATACGCAGTATTTT. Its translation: CASSFLTGRDTQYF.

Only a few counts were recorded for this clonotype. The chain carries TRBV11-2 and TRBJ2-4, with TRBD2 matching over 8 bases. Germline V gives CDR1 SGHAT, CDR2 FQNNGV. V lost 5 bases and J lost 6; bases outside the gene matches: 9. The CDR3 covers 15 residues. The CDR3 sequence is CASSPQTSVGNIQYF. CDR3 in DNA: TGTGCCAGCAGCCCACAGACTAGCGTGGGAAACATTCAGTACTTC.

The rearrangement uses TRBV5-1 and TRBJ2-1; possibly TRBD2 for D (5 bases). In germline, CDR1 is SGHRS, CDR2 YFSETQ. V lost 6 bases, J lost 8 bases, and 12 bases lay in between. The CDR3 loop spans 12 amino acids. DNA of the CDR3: TGCGCCAGCAATACGGGGTCCCATGAGCAGTTCTTC. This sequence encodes CASNTGSHEQFF.

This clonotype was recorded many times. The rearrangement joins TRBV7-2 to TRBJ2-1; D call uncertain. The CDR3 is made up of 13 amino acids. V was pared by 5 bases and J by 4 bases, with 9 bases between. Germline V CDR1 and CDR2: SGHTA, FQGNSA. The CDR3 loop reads CASSALRYNEQFF. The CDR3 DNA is TGTGCCAGCAGCGCCCTAAGATACAATGAGCAGTTCTTC. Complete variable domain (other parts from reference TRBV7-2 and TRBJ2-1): GAGVSQSPSNKVTEKGKDVELRCDPISGHTALYWYRQSLGQGLEFLIYFQGNSAPDKSGLPSDRFSAERTGGSVSTLTIQRTQQEDSAVYLCASSALRYNEQFFGPGTRLTVL.